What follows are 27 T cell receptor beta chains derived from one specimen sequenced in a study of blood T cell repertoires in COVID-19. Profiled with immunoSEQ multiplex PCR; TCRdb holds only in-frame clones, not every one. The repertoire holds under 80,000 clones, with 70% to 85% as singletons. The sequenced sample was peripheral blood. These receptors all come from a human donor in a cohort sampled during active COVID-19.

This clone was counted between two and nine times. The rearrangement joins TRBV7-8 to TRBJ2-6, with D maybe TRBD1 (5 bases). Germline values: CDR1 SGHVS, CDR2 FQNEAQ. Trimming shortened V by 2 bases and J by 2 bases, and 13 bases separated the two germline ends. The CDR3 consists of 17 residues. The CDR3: CASSLIFQGPGANVLTF. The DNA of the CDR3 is TGTGCCAGCAGCTTAATTTTCCAGGGTCCTGGGGCCAACGTCCTGACTTTC. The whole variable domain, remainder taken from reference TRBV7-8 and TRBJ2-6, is GAGVSQSPRYKVAKRGQDVALRCDPISGHVSLFWYQQALGQGPEFLTYFQNEAQLDKSGLPSDRFFAERPEGSVSTLKIQRTQQEDSAVYLCASSLIFQGPGANVLTFGAGSRLTVL.

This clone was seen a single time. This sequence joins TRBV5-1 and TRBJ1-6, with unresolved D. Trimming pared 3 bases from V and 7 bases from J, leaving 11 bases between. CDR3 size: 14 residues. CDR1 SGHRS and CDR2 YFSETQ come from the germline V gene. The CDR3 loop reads CASSSGQENSPLHF. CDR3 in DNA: TGCGCCAGCAGCTCCGGTCAAGAGAATTCACCCCTCCACTTT.

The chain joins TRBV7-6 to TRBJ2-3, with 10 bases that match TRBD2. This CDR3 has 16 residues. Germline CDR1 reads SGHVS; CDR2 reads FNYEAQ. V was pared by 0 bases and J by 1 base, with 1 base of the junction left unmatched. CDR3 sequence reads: CASSLAGTSGTDTQYF. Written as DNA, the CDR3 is TGTGCCAGCAGCTTAGCCGGGACTAGCGGCACAGATACGCAGTATTTT.

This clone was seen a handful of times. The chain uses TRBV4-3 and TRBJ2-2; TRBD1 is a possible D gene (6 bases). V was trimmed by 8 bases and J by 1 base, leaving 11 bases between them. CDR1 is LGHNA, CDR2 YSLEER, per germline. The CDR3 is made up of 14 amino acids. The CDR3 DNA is TGCGCCAGCCGCCGGGACAAGAACACCGGGGAGCTGTTTTTT. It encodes CASRRDKNTGELFF.

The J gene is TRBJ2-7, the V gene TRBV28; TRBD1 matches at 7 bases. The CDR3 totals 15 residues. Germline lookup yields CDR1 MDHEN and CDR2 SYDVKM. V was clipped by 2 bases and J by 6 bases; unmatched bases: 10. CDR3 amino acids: CASSLNQGGRREQYF. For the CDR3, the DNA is TGTGCCAGCAGTTTAAACCAAGGGGGCAGGCGCGAGCAGTACTTC.

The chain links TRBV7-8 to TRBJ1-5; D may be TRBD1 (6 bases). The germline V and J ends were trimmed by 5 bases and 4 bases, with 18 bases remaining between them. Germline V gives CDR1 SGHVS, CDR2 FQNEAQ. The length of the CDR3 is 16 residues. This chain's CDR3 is CASSARDTGRNQPQHF. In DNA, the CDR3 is TGTGCCAGCAGCGCGAGGGACACGGGCAGAAATCAGCCCCAGCATTTT.

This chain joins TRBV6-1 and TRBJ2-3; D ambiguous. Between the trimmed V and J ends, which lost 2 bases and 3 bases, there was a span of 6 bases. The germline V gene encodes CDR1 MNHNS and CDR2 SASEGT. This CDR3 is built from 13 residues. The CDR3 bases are TGTGCCAGCAGTGAAATCGGGACAGATACGCAGTATTTT. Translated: CASSEIGTDTQYF.

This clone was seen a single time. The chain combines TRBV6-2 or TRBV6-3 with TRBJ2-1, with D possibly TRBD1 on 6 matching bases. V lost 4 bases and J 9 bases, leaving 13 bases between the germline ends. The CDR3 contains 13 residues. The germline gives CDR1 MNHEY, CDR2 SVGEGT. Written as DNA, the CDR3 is TGTGCCAGCAGTTCAACAGGGTATCGTGAGCAGTTCTTC. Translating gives CASSSTGYREQFF.

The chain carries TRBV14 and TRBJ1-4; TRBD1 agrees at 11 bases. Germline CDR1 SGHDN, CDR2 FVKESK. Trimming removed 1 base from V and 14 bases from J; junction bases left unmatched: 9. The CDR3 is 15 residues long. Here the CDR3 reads CASSQAVPGQGGLFF. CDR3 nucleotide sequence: TGTGCCAGCAGCCAAGCCGTCCCGGGACAGGGGGGCCTGTTTTTT.

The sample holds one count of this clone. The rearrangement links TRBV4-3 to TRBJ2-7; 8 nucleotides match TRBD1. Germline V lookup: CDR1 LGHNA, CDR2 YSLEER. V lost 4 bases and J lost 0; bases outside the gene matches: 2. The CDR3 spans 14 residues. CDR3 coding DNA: TGCGCCAGCAGCCCGGACAGGGCCTCCTACGAGCAGTACTTC. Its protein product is CASSPDRASYEQYF.

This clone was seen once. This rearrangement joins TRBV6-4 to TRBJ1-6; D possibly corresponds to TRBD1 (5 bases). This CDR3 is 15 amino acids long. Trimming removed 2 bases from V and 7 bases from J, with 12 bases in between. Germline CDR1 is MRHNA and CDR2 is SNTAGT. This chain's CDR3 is CASSDTGTYNSPLHF. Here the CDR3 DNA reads TGTGCCAGCAGTGACACCGGGACTTACAATTCACCCCTCCACTTT.

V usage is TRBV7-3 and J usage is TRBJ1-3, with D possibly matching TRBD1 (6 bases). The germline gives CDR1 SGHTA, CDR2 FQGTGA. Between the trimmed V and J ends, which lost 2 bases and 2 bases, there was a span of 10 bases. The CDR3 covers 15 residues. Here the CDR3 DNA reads TGTGCCAGCAGCTTACAGGGGTCCCCTGGAAACACCATATATTTT. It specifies CASSLQGSPGNTIYF.

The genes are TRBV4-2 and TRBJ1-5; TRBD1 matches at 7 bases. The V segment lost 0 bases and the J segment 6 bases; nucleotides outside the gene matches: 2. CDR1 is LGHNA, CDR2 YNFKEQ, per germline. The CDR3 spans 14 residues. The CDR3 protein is CASSQETGFQPQHF. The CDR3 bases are TGTGCCAGCAGCCAAGAGACAGGGTTTCAGCCCCAGCATTTT.

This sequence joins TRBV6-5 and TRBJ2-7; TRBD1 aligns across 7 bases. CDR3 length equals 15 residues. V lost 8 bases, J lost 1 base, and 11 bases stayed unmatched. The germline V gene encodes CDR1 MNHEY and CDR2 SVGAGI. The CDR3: CASPPPGTASYEQYF. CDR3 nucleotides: TGTGCCAGCCCGCCCCCCGGGACAGCATCCTACGAGCAGTACTTC.

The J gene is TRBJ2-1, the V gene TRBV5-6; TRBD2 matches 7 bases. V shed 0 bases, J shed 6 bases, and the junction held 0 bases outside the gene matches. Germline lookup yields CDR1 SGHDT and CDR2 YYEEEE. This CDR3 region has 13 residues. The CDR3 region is CASSLGLANEQFF. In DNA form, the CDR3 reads TGTGCCAGCAGCTTGGGACTAGCCAATGAGCAGTTCTTC.

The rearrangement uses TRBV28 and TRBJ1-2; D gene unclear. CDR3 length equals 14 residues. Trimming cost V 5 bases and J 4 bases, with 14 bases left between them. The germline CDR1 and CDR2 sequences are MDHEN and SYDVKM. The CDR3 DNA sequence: TGTGCCAGCAGTACCGGACTTACCTCCTATGGCTACACCTTC. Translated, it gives CASSTGLTSYGYTF.

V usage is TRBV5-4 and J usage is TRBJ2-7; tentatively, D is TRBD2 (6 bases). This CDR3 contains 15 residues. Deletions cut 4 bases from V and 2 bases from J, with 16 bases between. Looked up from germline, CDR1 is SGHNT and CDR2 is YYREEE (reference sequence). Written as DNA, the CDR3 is TGTGCCAGCAGCCTACGGCGAGGCGGGACCTACGAGCAGTACTTC. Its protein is CASSLRRGGTYEQYF.

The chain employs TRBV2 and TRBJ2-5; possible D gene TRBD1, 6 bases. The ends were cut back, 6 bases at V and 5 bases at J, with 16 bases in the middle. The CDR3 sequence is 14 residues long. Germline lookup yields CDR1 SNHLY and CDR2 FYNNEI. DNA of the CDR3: TGTGCCAGCAGCCTGACTGGGGGCTCCGAGACCCAGTACTTC. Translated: CASSLTGGSETQYF.

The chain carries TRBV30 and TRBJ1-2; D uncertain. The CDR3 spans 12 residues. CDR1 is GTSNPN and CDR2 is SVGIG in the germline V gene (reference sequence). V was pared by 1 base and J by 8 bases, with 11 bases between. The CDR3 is CAWSEGGHGYTF. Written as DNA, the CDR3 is TGTGCCTGGAGTGAGGGCGGGCACGGCTACACCTTC.

Written as DNA, the CDR3 is TGTGCCAGCACCGCTACCCACTACAATGAGCAGTTCTTC. Translation: CASTATHYNEQFF. The chain has TRBV5-4 and TRBJ2-1, with D hard to call. The CDR3 loop spans 13 amino acids. Germline CDR1 and CDR2: SGHNT and YYREEE (reference sequence). Trimming removed 6 bases at V and 3 bases at J, with 10 bases between.

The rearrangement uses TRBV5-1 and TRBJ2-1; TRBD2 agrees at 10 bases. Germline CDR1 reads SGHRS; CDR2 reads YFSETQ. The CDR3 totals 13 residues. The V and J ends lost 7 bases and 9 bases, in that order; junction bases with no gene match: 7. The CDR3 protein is CASGTSGDLEQFF. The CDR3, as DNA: TGCGCCAGCGGAACTAGCGGGGATCTTGAGCAGTTCTTC.

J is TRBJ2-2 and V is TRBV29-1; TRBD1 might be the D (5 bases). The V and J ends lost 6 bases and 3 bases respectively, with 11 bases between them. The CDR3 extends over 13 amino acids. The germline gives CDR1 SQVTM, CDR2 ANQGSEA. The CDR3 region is CSVRQGDTGELFF. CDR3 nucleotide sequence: TGCAGCGTCCGGCAAGGGGACACCGGGGAGCTGTTTTTT.

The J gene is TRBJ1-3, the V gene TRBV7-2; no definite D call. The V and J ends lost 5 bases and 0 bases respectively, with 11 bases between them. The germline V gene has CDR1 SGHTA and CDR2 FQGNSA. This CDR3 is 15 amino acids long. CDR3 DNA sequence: TGTGCCAGCAGCACGGAGGTTTCCTCTGGAAACACCATATATTTT. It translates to CASSTEVSSGNTIYF.

CDR3 protein: CASSVSVAGGRSKETQYF. CDR3 sequence (DNA): TGTGCCAGCAGCGTAAGCGTAGCGGGAGGCCGGAGTAAGGAGACCCAGTACTTC. The chain has TRBV9 and TRBJ2-5; 10 nucleotides agree with TRBD2. The length of the CDR3 is 18 residues. Germline-derived CDR1 and CDR2 are SGDLS and YYNGEE. Trimming cost V 1 base and J 5 bases; bases outside gene matches: 14.

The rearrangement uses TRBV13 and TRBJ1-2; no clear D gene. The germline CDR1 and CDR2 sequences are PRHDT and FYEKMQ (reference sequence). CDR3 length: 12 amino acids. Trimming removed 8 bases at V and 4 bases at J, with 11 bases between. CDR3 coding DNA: TGTGCCAGCGGTGAGCAGCGCTATGGCTACACCTTC. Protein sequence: CASGEQRYGYTF.

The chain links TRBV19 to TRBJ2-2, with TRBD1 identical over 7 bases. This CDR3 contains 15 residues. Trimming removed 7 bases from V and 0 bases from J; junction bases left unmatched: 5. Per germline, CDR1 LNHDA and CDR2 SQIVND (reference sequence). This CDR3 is CASTPRGSNTGELFF. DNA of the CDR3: TGTGCCAGTACACCCAGGGGGTCGAACACCGGGGAGCTGTTTTTT. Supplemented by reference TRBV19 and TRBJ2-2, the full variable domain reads DGGITQSPKYLFRKEGQNVTLSCEQNLNHDAMYWYRQDPGQGLRLIYYSQIVNDFQKGDIAEGYSVSREKKESFPLTVTSAQKNPTAFYLCASTPRGSNTGELFFGEGSRLTVL.

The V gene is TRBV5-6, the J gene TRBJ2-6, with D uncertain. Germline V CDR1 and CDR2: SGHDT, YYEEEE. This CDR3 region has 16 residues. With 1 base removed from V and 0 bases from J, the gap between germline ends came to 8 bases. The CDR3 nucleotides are TGTGCCAGCAGCTTGATTGGAGTCTCTGGGGCCAACGTCCTGACTTTC. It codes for CASSLIGVSGANVLTF.